This TCR beta chain was captured by sequencing in a study of shared clonotypes between healthy human individuals. Study at large: There were three CD4 naive, three CD4 memory, two CD8 naive and one CD8 memory plates per donor.

As to this clone: Its antigen is unidentified.

Overall study results and limits: In having few donors, the study represented limited genetic and exposure-history diversity. Four donors held 5% to 5.5% of naive CD4 clonotypes in common. Sampling used blood alone; tissue repertoires probably differ.

The CDR3 extends over 15 amino acids. V lost 7 bases to trimming and J lost 0 bases, with 15 bases between them. Germline values: CDR1 MDHEN, CDR2 SYDVKM. Sequencing was performed with immunoSEQ multiplex PCR; in TCRdb, only in-frame clones are kept and a portion is missing. The sample gives 2.3 million or so clones, more than 80% of which show up once; under 0.45% is in the top ten. The sample was naive CD4+ T cells from PBMCs. The subset: CD45RA+ positively selected. The chain carries TRBV28 and TRBJ1-2; a possible D gene is TRBD1 (5 bases). The clonotype was recovered from a man aged 18-30 years in good health. Some clones in this sample may be carry-over from other donors' samples. CDR3: CASTSGGHSNYGYTF. The CDR3 DNA reads as TGTGCCAGCACCTCCGGGGGTCATTCTAACTATGGCTACACCTTC.